This passage covers 26 T cell receptor beta chains from one sample sequenced in a study of beta chain features in type 1 diabetes. The authors reverse transcribed all of the isolated RNA, so sequencing captured expressed TCRB transcripts. Sequencing used immunoSEQ multiplex PCR; TCRdb keeps in-frame clones, though not all of them. The sample records under 300,000 clones, about 25% being singletons. What was sequenced was central memory CD4+ T cells from blood. These receptors all come from a man aged 25-40 years in good health.

The chain has TRBV5-1 and TRBJ1-1; TRBD1 matches at 9 bases. Looked up from germline, CDR1 is SGHRS and CDR2 is YFSETQ. The CDR3 runs to 14 residues. J lost 7 bases, V lost 4 bases, and 8 bases had no gene match. The DNA for the CDR3 is TGCGCCAGCAGCCGAGATGGACAGGGGAATGAAGCTTTCTTT. Translation gives CASSRDGQGNEAFF. Using reference TRBV5-1 and TRBJ1-1 for the parts outside the CDR3, the full variable domain is KAGVTQTPRYLIKTRGQQVTLSCSPISGHRSVSWYQQTPGQGLQFLFEYFSETQRNKGNFPGRFSGRQFSNSRSEMNVSTLELGDSALYLCASSRDGQGNEAFFGQGTRLTVV.

The J gene is TRBJ2-5, the V gene TRBV5-1, with 10 nucleotides matching TRBD2. Germline CDR1 and CDR2: SGHRS and YFSETQ. This CDR3 comprises 17 residues. With V trimmed by 0 bases and J by 3 bases, 8 bases remained unmatched. The CDR3, as DNA: TGCGCCAGCAGCTTGGGCCCTAGCGGGGGTAGAGAAGAGACCCAGTACTTC. It codes for CASSLGPSGGREETQYF.

This clone was counted many times. This chain's CDR3 is CASSPLGGGNIQYF. DNA for the CDR3: TGTGCCAGCAGCCCCCTTGGGGGGGGAAACATTCAGTACTTC. This chain links TRBV7-2 with TRBJ2-4; 7 nucleotides align to TRBD2. CDR1 SGHTA and CDR2 FQGNSA come from the germline V gene. The CDR3 is 14 amino acids. The V segment lost 5 bases and the J segment 6 bases; nucleotides outside the gene matches: 7.

The chain employs TRBV29-1 and TRBJ1-5, with D possibly matching TRBD1 (5 bases). The germline gives CDR1 SQVTM, CDR2 ANQGSEA. V lost 4 bases to trimming and J lost 0 bases, with 7 bases between them. CDR3 length: 13 amino acids. The CDR3 DNA follows: TGCAGCGTTGCCAGGGATAGCAATCAGCCCCAGCATTTT. As protein: CSVARDSNQPQHF.

This clone was observed a handful of times. CDR3 sequence reads: CASSLAGNQETQYF. CDR3 nucleotides: TGTGCCAGCAGCTTAGCAGGGAACCAAGAGACCCAGTACTTC. The chain links TRBV7-9 to TRBJ2-5; D gene unclear. CDR3 length: 14 residues. Germline CDR1 reads SEHNR; CDR2 reads FQNEAQ (reference sequence). V lost 0 bases to trimming and J lost 0 bases, with 5 bases between them.

The V gene is TRBV18, the J gene TRBJ2-7, with D perhaps TRBD2 (6 bases). Looked up from germline, CDR1 is KGHSH and CDR2 is LQKENI. Trimming took off 2 bases at V and 11 bases at J, with 19 bases between the two ends. CDR3 length: 14 residues. The CDR3 is CASSPKEGPGEKYF. CDR3 coding DNA: TGTGCCAGCTCACCAAAGGAAGGCCCGGGGGAGAAGTACTTC.

CDR3 sequence reads: CASSFQGADTQYF. The CDR3 nucleotides are TGTGCCAGCAGCTTTCAGGGCGCAGATACGCAGTATTTT. The V gene is TRBV7-9, the J gene TRBJ2-3; TRBD1 is a possible D gene (5 bases). From germline, CDR1 is SEHNR and CDR2 FQNEAQ (reference sequence). CDR3 length equals 13 residues. Deletions cut 3 bases from V and 4 bases from J, with 8 bases between.

This clone occurred a few times. The gene calls are TRBV29-1 and TRBJ2-5; D gene ambiguous. The CDR3 loop spans 13 amino acids. Germline assignment: CDR1 SQVTM and CDR2 ANQGSEA. V lost 3 bases, J lost 4 bases, and 12 bases lay in between. The CDR3, as DNA: TGCAGCGTTGAGGGATGGGGTGGAGAGACCCAGTACTTC. Amino acid sequence: CSVEGWGGETQYF.

J is TRBJ1-2 and V is TRBV10-3; D may be TRBD1 (5 bases). V gave up 6 bases and J gave up 2 bases, with 13 bases separating them. Germline CDR1 is ENHRY and CDR2 is SYGVKD. CDR3 length equals 14 residues. CDR3 sequence (DNA): TGTGCCATCAGAACGGGGCTTCTCAACTATGGCTACACCTTC. Translated, it gives CAIRTGLLNYGYTF.

This clone was observed a handful of times. This chain links TRBV18 with TRBJ2-2; tentative D call: TRBD1 (5 bases). Trimming shortened V by 3 bases and J by 1 base, and 12 bases separated the two germline ends. The CDR3 covers 16 residues. Germline V gene lookup returns CDR1 KGHSH and CDR2 LQKENI. CDR3 sequence (DNA): TGTGCCAGCTCACCGTTCAGGACAAAGAACACCGGGGAGCTGTTTTTT. This translates into CASSPFRTKNTGELFF. Full variable domain (outside the CDR3, taken from reference TRBV18 and TRBJ2-2): NAGVMQNPRHLVRRRGQEARLRCSPMKGHSHVYWYRQLPEEGLKFMVYLQKENIIDESGMPKERFSAEFPKEGPSILRIQQVVRGDSAAYFCASSPFRTKNTGELFFGEGSRLTVL.

V usage is TRBV25-1 and J usage is TRBJ1-1; tentative D call: TRBD1 (6 bases). This CDR3 is 13 amino acids long. V lost 3 bases and J 11 bases, leaving 16 bases between the germline ends. Per the germline V gene, CDR1 is MGHDK and CDR2 is SYGVNS. CDR3 bases: TGTGCCAGCAGTGACCACAGGGATCTCTCCGCTTTCTTT. The encoded protein is CASSDHRDLSAFF.

This clone was recorded a few times. The V and J genes are TRBV5-4 and TRBJ1-6, with a possible D match to TRBD1 (5 bases). Between the trimmed V and J ends, which lost 1 base and 6 bases, there was a span of 8 bases. The CDR3 length is 14 residues. Germline V gene lookup returns CDR1 SGHNT and CDR2 YYREEE (reference sequence). CDR3 DNA: TGTGCCAGCAGCTTGCGTGACAGTAATTCACCCCTCCACTTT. Amino acids: CASSLRDSNSPLHF.

This clone came up once. The chain has TRBV9 and TRBJ2-1; TRBD2 matches 10 bases. With 3 bases clipped from V and 4 bases from J, the junction kept 4 bases outside the gene matches. The germline gives CDR1 SGDLS, CDR2 YYNGEE. This CDR3 has 15 residues. CDR3 region: CASSGGTSEYNEQFF. In nucleotides, the CDR3 is TGTGCCAGCAGCGGCGGGACTAGCGAGTACAATGAGCAGTTCTTC.

The sample holds a few counts of this clone. The rearrangement uses TRBV7-2 and TRBJ1-1, with D unresolved. This CDR3 is built from 13 residues. CDR1 is SGHTA, CDR2 FQGNSA, per germline. With 4 bases removed from V and 1 base from J, the gap between germline ends came to 7 bases. The CDR3 DNA reads as TGTGCCAGCAGCTGGCGGGAGAACACTGAAGCTTTCTTT. Translated, it gives CASSWRENTEAFF.

This clone was recorded a few times. This sequence joins TRBV5-6 and TRBJ2-7; 8 bases agree with TRBD2. V was clipped by 1 base and J by 11 bases; unmatched bases: 2. The CDR3 runs to 11 residues. Germline CDR1 SGHDT, CDR2 YYEEEE. The CDR3 reads CASSLIAGKYF. For the CDR3, the DNA is TGTGCCAGCAGCTTGATAGCGGGAAAGTACTTC.

A few counts support this clone. The rearrangement uses TRBV2 and TRBJ2-5, with TRBD2 identical over 12 bases. Germline V gives CDR1 SNHLY, CDR2 FYNNEI. V was clipped by 7 bases and J by 4 bases; unmatched bases: 10. The CDR3 is 16 amino acids. The CDR3 sequence: CASTLNRLAGAETQYF. CDR3 in DNA: TGTGCCAGCACTCTGAATAGACTAGCGGGGGCAGAGACCCAGTACTTC.

This clone was seen more than once but under ten times. CDR3 nucleotides: TGTGCCTGGAGTACCTCGACAGGGGGGGATCAGCCCCAGCATTTT. Its protein product is CAWSTSTGGDQPQHF. The chain has TRBV30 and TRBJ1-5; TRBD1 aligns across 9 bases. With 2 bases clipped from V and 5 bases from J, the junction kept 7 bases outside the gene matches. The CDR3 runs to 15 residues. The germline V gene encodes CDR1 GTSNPN and CDR2 SVGIG (reference sequence).

This clone turned up a few times. The chain links TRBV18 to TRBJ2-3, with a weak D call TRBD2 (6 bases). The CDR3 consists of 16 residues. The ends were cut back, 4 bases at V and 2 bases at J, with 16 bases in the middle. The germline gives CDR1 KGHSH, CDR2 LQKENI. This CDR3 reads CASSLGLPGATDTQYF. DNA for the CDR3: TGTGCCAGCTCACTCGGACTCCCGGGAGCCACAGATACGCAGTATTTT. The variable domain in full, with the rest retrieved from reference TRBV18 and TRBJ2-3, is NAGVMQNPRHLVRRRGQEARLRCSPMKGHSHVYWYRQLPEEGLKFMVYLQKENIIDESGMPKERFSAEFPKEGPSILRIQQVVRGDSAAYFCASSLGLPGATDTQYFGPGTRLTVL.

Comments on this clone: Other DNA sequences in the same sample also yield this CDR3. V and J are TRBV9 and TRBJ2-5; 12 bases fit TRBD2. The ends lost 0 bases at V and 5 bases at J; junction bases unmatched: 2. There are 15 residues in the CDR3. Per germline, CDR1 SGDLS and CDR2 YYNGEE. The CDR3 nucleotides are TGTGCCAGCAGCGTAGGACTAGCGGGAGCCGAGACCCAGTACTTC. This codes for CASSVGLAGAETQYF.

The rearrangement uses TRBV9 and TRBJ1-1; a possible D gene is TRBD1 (5 bases). Germline V gene data show CDR1 as SGDLS and CDR2 as YYNGEE. The CDR3 has 14 amino acids. V dropped 4 bases and J dropped 1 base, with 11 bases sitting between them. The CDR3 protein is CASSSGEANTEAFF. DNA of the CDR3: TGTGCCAGCAGCTCGGGGGAGGCGAACACTGAAGCTTTCTTT.

The chain has TRBV6-5 and TRBJ1-5; D is unresolved. The CDR3 covers 14 residues. Trimming stripped 2 bases from V and 1 base from J, with 6 bases between. CDR1 and CDR2 (germline): MNHEY, SVGAGI. The CDR3 bases are TGTGCCAGCAGTTACGGAGGAAGCAATCAGCCCCAGCATTTT. It encodes CASSYGGSNQPQHF.

The J gene is TRBJ2-3, the V gene TRBV7-8, with 7 bases that match TRBD1. The CDR3 runs to 17 residues. Germline values: CDR1 SGHVS, CDR2 FQNEAQ. V dropped 1 base and J dropped 3; count of bases not matched to a gene: 10. The CDR3 DNA follows: TGTGCCAGCAGCTTAGTTATGTCGACAGGGAAGACAGATACGCAGTATTTT. Translation: CASSLVMSTGKTDTQYF.

This rearrangement joins TRBV6-1 to TRBJ1-2; no definite D call. Trimming removed 2 bases from V and 8 bases from J, with 9 bases in between. The V gene's germline CDR1 is MNHNS and CDR2 SASEGT. The CDR3 has 12 amino acids. The CDR3 DNA follows: TGTGCCAGCAGTGAACCAGGCTGGGGCTACACCTTC. Amino acids: CASSEPGWGYTF.

The V and J genes are TRBV7-2 and TRBJ2-1; no definite D call. Trimming left V 1 base short and J 9 bases short, with 4 bases between. The germline CDR1 and CDR2 sequences are SGHTA and FQGNSA. CDR3 length: 11 residues. The CDR3: CASSLEVEQFF. CDR3 nucleotides: TGTGCCAGCAGCTTAGAGGTTGAGCAGTTCTTC.

V is TRBV18 and J is TRBJ2-7; the D gene could be TRBD1 or TRBD2 (5 bases each). Germline V gives CDR1 KGHSH, CDR2 LQKENI. The V gene lost 6 bases and the J gene lost 6 bases, with 9 bases spanning the gap. The CDR3 is 11 residues long. The DNA of the CDR3 is TGTGCCAGCTCCCGGGACCGCGAGCAGTACTTC. Residues: CASSRDREQYF.

In this sample, this clone turned up many times. This may be a read error: a much more frequent sequence differs by one nucleotide. The V gene is TRBV28, the J gene TRBJ2-1, with D tentatively TRBD2 (6 bases). The germline V and J ends were trimmed by 5 bases and 0 bases, with 17 bases remaining between them. The CDR3 extends over 17 amino acids. From germline, CDR1 is MDHEN and CDR2 SYDVKM. The CDR3 DNA follows: TGTGCCAGCAGTAGGCGCGGGACCCGCCTCTCCTACAATGAGCAGTTCTTC. Translation: CASSRRGTRLSYNEQFF.